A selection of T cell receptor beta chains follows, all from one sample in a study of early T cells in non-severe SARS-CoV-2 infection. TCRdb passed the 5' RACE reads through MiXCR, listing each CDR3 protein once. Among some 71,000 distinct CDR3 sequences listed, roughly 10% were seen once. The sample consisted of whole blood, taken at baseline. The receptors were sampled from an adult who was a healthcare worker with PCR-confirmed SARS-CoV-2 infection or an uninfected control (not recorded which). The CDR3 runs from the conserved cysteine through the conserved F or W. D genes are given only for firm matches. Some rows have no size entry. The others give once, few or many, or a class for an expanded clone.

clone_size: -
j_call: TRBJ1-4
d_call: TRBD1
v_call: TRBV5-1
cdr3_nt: TGCGCCAGCAGCCAACAGGGGGCTGAAACTAATGAAAAACTGTTTTTT
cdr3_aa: CASSQQGAETNEKLFF

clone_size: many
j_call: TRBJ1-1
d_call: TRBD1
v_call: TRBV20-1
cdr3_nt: TGCAGTGCAGGAAGACAGGGCTCAGCTTTCTTT
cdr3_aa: CSAGRQGSAFF

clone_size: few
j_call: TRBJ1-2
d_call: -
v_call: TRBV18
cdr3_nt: TGTGCCAGCTCACGAGACGCTAGCTACACCTTC
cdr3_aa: CASSRDASYTF

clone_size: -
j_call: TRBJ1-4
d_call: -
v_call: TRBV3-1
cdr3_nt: TGTGCCAGCAGCCAAGAACGGACACGACGCGGCGTAAAACTGTTTTTT
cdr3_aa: CASSQERTRRGVKLFF

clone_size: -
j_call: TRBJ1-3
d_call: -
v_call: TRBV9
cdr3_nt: TGTGCCAGCAGCCCCCCTGGAAACACCATATATTTT
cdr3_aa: CASSPPGNTIYF

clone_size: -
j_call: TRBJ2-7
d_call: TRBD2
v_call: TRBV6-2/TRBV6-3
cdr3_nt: TGTGCCAGCAGTGACGGACTAGCAGCTCTGGTCGAGCAGTACTTC
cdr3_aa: CASSDGLAALVEQYF

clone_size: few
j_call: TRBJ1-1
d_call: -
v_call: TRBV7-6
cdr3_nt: TGTGCCAGCAGCTTAGGGGTCCAGGGTGAGAACACTGAAGCTTTCTTT
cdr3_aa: CASSLGVQGENTEAFF

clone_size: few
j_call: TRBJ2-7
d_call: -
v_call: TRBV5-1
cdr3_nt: TGCGCCAGCAGCTTGGAGGTCTCCTACGAGCAGTACTTC
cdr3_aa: CASSLEVSYEQYF

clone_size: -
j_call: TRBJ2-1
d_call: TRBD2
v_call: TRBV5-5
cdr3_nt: TGTGCCAGCAGCTTCGGACTAGCTGGCTACAATGAGCAGTTCTTC
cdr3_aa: CASSFGLAGYNEQFF

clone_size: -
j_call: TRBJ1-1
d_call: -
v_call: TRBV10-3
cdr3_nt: TGTGCCATCACCAGTGGGGGGGACACTGAAGCTTTCTTT
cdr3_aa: CAITSGGDTEAFF

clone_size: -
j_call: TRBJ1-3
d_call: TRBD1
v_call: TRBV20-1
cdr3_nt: TGCAGTGCTATAAGTCAGGGGGAATCTGGAAACACCATATATTTT
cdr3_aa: CSAISQGESGNTIYF

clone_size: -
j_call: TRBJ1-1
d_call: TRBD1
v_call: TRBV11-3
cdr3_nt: TGTGCCAGCTCCACCGTAGGGACAGGGCATTACGGAGGCACTGAAGCTTTCTTT
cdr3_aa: CASSTVGTGHYGGTEAFF

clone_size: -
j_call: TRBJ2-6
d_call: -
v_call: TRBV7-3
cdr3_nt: TGTGCCAGCAGCCTAGACTCTGGGGCCAACGTCCTGACTTTC
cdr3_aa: CASSLDSGANVLTF

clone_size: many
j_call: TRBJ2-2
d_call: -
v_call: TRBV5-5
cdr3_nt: TGTGCCAGCAGCTTGGGCCTGGGATTGAGCACCGGGGAGCTGTTTTTT
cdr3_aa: CASSLGLGLSTGELFF

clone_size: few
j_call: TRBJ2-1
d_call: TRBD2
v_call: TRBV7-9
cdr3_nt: TGTGCCAGCAGCTCTGGACTAGTTTCCAATGAGCAGTTCTTC
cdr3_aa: CASSSGLVSNEQFF

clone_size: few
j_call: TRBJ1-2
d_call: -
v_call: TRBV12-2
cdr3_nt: TGTGCAAGTCGCTTGGGGACAGCCGATAACTATGGCTACACCTTC
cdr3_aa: CASRLGTADNYGYTF

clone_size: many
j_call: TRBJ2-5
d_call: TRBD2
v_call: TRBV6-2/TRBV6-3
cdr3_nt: TGTGCCAGCATGGGCGGGGGGGCCGAAGAGACCCAGTACTTC
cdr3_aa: CASMGGGAEETQYF

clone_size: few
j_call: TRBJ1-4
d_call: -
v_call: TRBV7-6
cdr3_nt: TGTGCCAGCAGCAAGAACAGTGCAACTAATGAAAAACTGTTTTTT
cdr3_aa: CASSKNSATNEKLFF

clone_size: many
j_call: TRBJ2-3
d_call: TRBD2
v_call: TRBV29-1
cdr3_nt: TGCAGCGTAGCCCTAGCGGGAGGTACAGATACGCAGTATTTT
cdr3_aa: CSVALAGGTDTQYF

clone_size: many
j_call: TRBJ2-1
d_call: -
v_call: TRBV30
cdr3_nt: TGTGCCTGGAGTGGTTTGGGAAGGAGCAATGAGCAGTTCTTC
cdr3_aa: CAWSGLGRSNEQFF

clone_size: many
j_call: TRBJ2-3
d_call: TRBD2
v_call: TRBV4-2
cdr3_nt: TGTGCCAGCAGCGGGTGGCGGGGGGTAGAAGATACGCAGTATTTT
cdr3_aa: CASSGWRGVEDTQYF

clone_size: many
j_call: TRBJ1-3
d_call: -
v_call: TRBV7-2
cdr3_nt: TGTGCCAGCAGCCCAATTGCCACTGGAAACACCATATATTTT
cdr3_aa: CASSPIATGNTIYF

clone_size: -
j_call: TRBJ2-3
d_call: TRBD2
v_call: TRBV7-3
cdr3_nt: TGTGCCAGCAGCTCCGGTCTAGCGGAGAAAGCAGATACGCAGTATTTT
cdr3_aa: CASSSGLAEKADTQYF